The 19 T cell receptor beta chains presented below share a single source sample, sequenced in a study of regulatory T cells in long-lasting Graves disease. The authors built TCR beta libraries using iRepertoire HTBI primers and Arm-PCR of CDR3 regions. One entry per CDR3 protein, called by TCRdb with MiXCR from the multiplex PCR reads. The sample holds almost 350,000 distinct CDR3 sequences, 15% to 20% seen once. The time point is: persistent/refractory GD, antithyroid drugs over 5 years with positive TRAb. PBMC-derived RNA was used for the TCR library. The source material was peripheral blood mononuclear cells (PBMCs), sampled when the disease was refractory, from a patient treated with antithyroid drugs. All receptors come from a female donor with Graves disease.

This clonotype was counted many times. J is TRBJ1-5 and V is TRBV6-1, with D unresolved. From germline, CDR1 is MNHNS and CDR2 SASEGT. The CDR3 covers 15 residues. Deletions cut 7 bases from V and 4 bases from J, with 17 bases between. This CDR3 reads CASTRGTWGNQPQHF. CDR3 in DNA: TGTGCCAGCACCCGGGGAACCTGGGGTAATCAGCCCCAGCATTTT.

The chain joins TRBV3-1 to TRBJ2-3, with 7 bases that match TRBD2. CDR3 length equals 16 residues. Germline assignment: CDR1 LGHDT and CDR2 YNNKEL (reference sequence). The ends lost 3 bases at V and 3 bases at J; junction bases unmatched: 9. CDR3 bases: TGTGCCAGCAGCCAGGGATTAGCGGGCTTTACAGATACGCAGTATTTT. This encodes CASSQGLAGFTDTQYF.

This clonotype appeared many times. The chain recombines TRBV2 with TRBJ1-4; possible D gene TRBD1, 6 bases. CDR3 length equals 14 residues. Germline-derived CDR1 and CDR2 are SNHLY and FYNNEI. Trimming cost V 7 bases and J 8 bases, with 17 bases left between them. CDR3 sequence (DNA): TGTGCCAGCATTCAGCAGGGGATAGGCGAAAAACTGTTTTTT. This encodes CASIQQGIGEKLFF.

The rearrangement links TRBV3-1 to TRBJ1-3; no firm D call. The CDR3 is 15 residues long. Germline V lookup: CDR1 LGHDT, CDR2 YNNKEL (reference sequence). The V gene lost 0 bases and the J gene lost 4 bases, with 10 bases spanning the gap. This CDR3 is CASSQDLVRGNTIYF. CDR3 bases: TGTGCCAGCAGCCAAGATCTGGTTCGGGGAAACACCATATATTTT.

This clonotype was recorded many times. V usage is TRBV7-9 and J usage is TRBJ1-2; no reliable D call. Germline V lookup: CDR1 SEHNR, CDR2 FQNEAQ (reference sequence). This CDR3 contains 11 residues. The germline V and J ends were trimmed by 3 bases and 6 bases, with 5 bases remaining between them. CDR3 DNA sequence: TGTGCCAGCAGCTTGGCGGATGGCTACACCTTC. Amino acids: CASSLADGYTF.

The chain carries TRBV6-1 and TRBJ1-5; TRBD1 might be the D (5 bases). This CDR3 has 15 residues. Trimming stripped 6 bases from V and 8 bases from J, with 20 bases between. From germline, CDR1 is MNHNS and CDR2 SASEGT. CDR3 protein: CASSPLDSPREPQHF. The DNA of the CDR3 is TGTGCCAGCAGCCCCCTCGACAGCCCGAGGGAGCCCCAGCATTTT.

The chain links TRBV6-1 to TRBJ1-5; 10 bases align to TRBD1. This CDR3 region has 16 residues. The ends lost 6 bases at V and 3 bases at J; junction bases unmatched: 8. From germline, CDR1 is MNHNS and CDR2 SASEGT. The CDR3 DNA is TGTGCCAGCAGACCTCCGGGACAGGGGTCCAATCAGCCCCAGCATTTT. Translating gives CASRPPGQGSNQPQHF.

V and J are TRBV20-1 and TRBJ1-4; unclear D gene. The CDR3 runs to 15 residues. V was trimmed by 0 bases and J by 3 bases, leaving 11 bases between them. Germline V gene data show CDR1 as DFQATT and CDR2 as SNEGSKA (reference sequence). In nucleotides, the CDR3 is TGCAGTGCTAGAGACCGGGGTCTGGCTAATGAAAAACTGTTTTTT. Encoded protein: CSARDRGLANEKLFF.

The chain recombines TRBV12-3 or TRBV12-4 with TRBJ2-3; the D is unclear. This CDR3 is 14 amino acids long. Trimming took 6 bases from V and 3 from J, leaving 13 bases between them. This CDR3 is CASRTSLGTDTQYF. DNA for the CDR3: TGTGCCAGCAGAACCTCCCTGGGTACAGATACGCAGTATTTT.

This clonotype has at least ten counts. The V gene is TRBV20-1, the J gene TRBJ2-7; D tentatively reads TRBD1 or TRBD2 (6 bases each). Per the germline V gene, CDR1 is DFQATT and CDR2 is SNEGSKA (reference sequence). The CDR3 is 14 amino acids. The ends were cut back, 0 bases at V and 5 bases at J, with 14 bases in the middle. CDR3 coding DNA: TGCAGTGCTAGAGAGGGGGCGGGGTTCCACGAGCAGTACTTC. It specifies CSAREGAGFHEQYF.

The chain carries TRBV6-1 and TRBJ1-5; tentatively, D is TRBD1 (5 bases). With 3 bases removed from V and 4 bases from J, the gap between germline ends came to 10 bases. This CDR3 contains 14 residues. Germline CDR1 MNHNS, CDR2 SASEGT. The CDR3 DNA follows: TGTGCCAGCAGTGAGAGTGGGGCGAATCAGCCCCAGCATTTT. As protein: CASSESGANQPQHF.

Here the CDR3 reads CASSPSGTVPHYGYTF. The CDR3 nucleotides read TGCGCCAGCAGCCCCTCGGGAACAGTACCACATTATGGCTACACCTTC. The rearrangement links TRBV4-1 to TRBJ1-2; no reliable D call. The V end was cut by 4 bases, the J end by 5 bases, with 20 bases between. Germline CDR1 is MGHRA and CDR2 is YSYEKL. CDR3 size: 16 residues.

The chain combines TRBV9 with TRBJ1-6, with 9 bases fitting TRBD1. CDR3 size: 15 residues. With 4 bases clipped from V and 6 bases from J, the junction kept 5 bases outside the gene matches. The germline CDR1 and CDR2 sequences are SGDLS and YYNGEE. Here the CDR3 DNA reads TGTGCCAGCAGCAACTGGGGACAGGGTAATTCACCCCTCCACTTT. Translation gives CASSNWGQGNSPLHF.

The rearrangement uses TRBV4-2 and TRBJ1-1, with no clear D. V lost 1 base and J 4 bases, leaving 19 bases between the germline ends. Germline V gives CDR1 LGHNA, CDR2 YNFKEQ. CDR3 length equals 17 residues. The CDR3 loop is CASSQGYLWEGPTEAFF. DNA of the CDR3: TGTGCCAGCAGCCAAGGGTATTTGTGGGAGGGCCCCACTGAAGCTTTCTTT.

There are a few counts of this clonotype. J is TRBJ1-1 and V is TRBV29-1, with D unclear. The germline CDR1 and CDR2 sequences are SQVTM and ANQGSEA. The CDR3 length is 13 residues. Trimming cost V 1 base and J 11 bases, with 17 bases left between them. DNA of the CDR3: TGCAGCGTTGAAGGGATGCAGGTACGCGTGGCTTTCTTT. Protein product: CSVEGMQVRVAFF.

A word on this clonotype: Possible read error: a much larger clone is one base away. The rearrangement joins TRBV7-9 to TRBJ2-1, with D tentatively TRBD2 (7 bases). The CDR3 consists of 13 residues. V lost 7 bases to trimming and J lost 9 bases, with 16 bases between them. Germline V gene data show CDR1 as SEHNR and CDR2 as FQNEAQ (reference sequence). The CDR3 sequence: CASKGGTASEQFF. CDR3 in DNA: TGTGCCAGCAAGGGGGGGACCGCCAGTGAGCAGTTCTTC. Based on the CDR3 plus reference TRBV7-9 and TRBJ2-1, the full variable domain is DTGVSQNPRHKITKRGQNVTFRCDPISEHNRLYWYRQTLGQGPEFLTYFQNEAQLEKSRLLSDRFSAERPKGSFSTLEIQRTEQGDSAMYLCASKGGTASEQFFGPGTRLTVL.

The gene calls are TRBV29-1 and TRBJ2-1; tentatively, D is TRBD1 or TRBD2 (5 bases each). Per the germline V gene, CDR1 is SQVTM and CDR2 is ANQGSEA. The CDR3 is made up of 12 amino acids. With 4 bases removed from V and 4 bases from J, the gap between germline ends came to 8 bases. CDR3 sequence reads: CSVGWGYNEQFF. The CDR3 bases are TGCAGCGTTGGGTGGGGGTACAATGAGCAGTTCTTC.

CDR3 DNA sequence: TGTGCCAGCAGTTTCCCACTAGGACGGAAAAACACCGGGGAGCTGTTTTTT. Translated, it gives CASSFPLGRKNTGELFF. The genes are TRBV28 and TRBJ2-2, with a tentative D call TRBD2 (5 bases). The ends were cut back, 3 bases at V and 2 bases at J, with 16 bases in the middle. The CDR3 covers 17 residues. Germline values: CDR1 MDHEN, CDR2 SYDVKM.

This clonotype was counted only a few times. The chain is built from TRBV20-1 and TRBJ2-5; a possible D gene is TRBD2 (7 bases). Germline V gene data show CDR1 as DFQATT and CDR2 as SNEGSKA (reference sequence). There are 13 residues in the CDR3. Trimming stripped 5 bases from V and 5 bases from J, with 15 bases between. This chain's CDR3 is CSASQGTKETQYF. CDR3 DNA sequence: TGCAGTGCTTCCCAGGGGACTAAGGAGACCCAGTACTTC.